Below are 23 T cell receptor beta chains sequenced from a single sample in a study of cytomegalovirus exposure and HLA in healthy donors. 13 Jbeta primers and 60 Vbeta primers were used for the PCR. The repertoire was sequenced with immunoSEQ multiplex PCR; TCRdb's copy has only in-frame clones and lacks some. This sample has 82,000 or so clones, with around a tenth found just once. The sample was PBMCs. The receptors here all came from a man aged 60 to 75 in good health and CMV-seropositive.

The chain is built from TRBV2 and TRBJ2-3; 14 positions agree with TRBD2. The germline V gene has CDR1 SNHLY and CDR2 FYNNEI. V lost 8 bases and J lost 5; bases outside the gene matches: 6. The CDR3 consists of 15 residues. CDR3 coding DNA: TGTGCCAGCCAACGACTAGCGGGAGGGATAGATACGCAGTATTTT. This encodes CASQRLAGGIDTQYF.

V gene TRBV2 combines with J gene TRBJ2-4; 8 positions agree with TRBD2. The CDR3 is 13 amino acids. Losses at the gene ends were 7 bases for V and 8 bases for J; bases not matched to a gene: 7. The germline V gene has CDR1 SNHLY and CDR2 FYNNEI. As DNA, the CDR3 is TGTGCCAGCAACCAGCGGGAGTTAGACATTCAGTACTTC. Translating gives CASNQRELDIQYF.

The chain has TRBV5-4 and TRBJ1-6; D ambiguous. Trimming stripped 5 bases from V and 13 bases from J, with 13 bases between. Germline CDR1 is SGHNT and CDR2 is YYREEE (reference sequence). The CDR3 has 12 residues. The CDR3: CASRTSREPLHF. CDR3 nucleotides: TGTGCCAGCAGGACCTCGCGGGAGCCCCTCCACTTT. The variable domain in full, with the rest retrieved from reference TRBV5-4 and TRBJ1-6, is ETGVTQSPTHLIKTRGQQVTLRCSSQSGHNTVSWYQQALGQGPQFIFQYYREEENGRGNFPPRFSGLQFPNYSSELNVNALELDDSALYLCASRTSREPLHFGNGTRLTVT.

This clone was detected only a few times. The V gene is TRBV12-5, the J gene TRBJ2-1; a weak D match, TRBD1 (7 bases). Trimming shortened V by 0 bases and J by 12 bases, and 18 bases separated the two germline ends. The V gene's germline CDR1 is LGHNT and CDR2 FRNRAP. CDR3 length: 15 residues. As DNA, the CDR3 is TGTGCTAGTGGTTTGGTGAACTCCCCGGGGGACAGGCAGTTCTTC. Translated: CASGLVNSPGDRQFF.

This clone was seen more than once but under ten times. CDR3 sequence reads: CASSYSNGVGNTIYF. In DNA, the CDR3 is TGTGCCAGCAGTTACTCGAACGGGGTAGGAAACACCATATATTTT. J is TRBJ1-3 and V is TRBV6-5, with D unclear. The length of the CDR3 is 15 residues. The germline V and J ends were trimmed by 0 bases and 4 bases, with 10 bases remaining between them. CDR1 MNHEY and CDR2 SVGAGI come from the germline V gene.

The chain links TRBV4-1 to TRBJ2-1; 9 bases match TRBD2. This CDR3 is 18 amino acids long. Unmatched junction bases numbered 18, after V lost 4 bases and J lost 8 bases. The V gene's germline CDR1 is MGHRA and CDR2 YSYEKL. The CDR3 nucleotides read TGCGCCAGCAGCCGGGCCCCCACGGTAACTAGCGGGCACGATGAGCAGTTCTTC. It specifies CASSRAPTVTSGHDEQFF.

This clone showed up just a few times. V and J are TRBV19 and TRBJ2-1; D call uncertain. Trimming removed 3 bases at V and 10 bases at J, with 13 bases between. Germline CDR1 LNHDA, CDR2 SQIVND (reference sequence). The CDR3 extends over 13 amino acids. The CDR3 sequence is CASSMTQNKEQFF. The DNA for the CDR3 is TGTGCCAGTAGTATGACTCAGAATAAGGAGCAGTTCTTC.

This clone has more than one count but fewer than ten. V usage is TRBV2 and J usage is TRBJ2-3, with D possibly being TRBD1 (6 bases). Germline assignment: CDR1 SNHLY and CDR2 FYNNEI. The CDR3 spans 13 residues. The germline V and J ends were trimmed by 7 bases and 3 bases, with 11 bases remaining between them. For the CDR3, the DNA is TGTGCCAGCAACCAACAGGGAACAGATACGCAGTATTTT. Its translation: CASNQQGTDTQYF.

This clone was counted a few times. The chain links TRBV6-5 to TRBJ1-6, with 10 bases identical to TRBD1. With V trimmed by 5 bases and J by 10 bases, 2 bases remained unmatched. Germline V gene lookup returns CDR1 MNHEY and CDR2 SVGAGI. The CDR3 sequence is 13 residues long. The CDR3 coding sequence is TGTGCCAGCAGTAGGGACAGGGGCTCACCCCTCCACTTT. The encoded protein is CASSRDRGSPLHF.

The rearrangement joins TRBV5-1 to TRBJ1-6, with 8 bases lining up with TRBD1. The germline gives CDR1 SGHRS, CDR2 YFSETQ. The CDR3 is made up of 15 amino acids. V was pared by 0 bases and J by 7 bases, with 3 bases of the junction left unmatched. This CDR3 is CASSLDRGSNSPLHF. CDR3 bases: TGCGCCAGCAGCTTGGACAGGGGGAGCAATTCACCCCTCCACTTT.

The CDR3 here is CASSPSNYNEQFF. CDR3 coding DNA: TGTGCCAGCAGCCCGTCTAATTACAATGAGCAGTTCTTC. The chain joins TRBV13 to TRBJ2-1, with D unresolved. Trimming cost V 5 bases and J 4 bases, with 9 bases left between them. Per the germline V gene, CDR1 is PRHDT and CDR2 is FYEKMQ (reference sequence). The CDR3 is 13 residues long.

J is TRBJ1-1 and V is TRBV4-1; D unclear. CDR1 is MGHRA and CDR2 is YSYEKL in the germline V gene. This CDR3 is 14 amino acids long. V was pared by 4 bases and J by 4 bases, with 13 bases between. The CDR3 here is CASSPFSGLTEAFF. For the CDR3, the DNA is TGCGCCAGCAGCCCCTTCAGTGGGCTCACTGAAGCTTTCTTT.

The CDR3 nucleotides read TGTGCCAGCAGCCAAGTCGTCGGGAGGGCCGGGGAGACCCAGTACTTC. Translating gives CASSQVVGRAGETQYF. The chain couples TRBV4-2 to TRBJ2-5, with 8 bases identical to TRBD2. Per the germline V gene, CDR1 is LGHNA and CDR2 is YNFKEQ. The CDR3 is made up of 16 amino acids. V shed 1 base, J shed 5 bases, and the junction held 9 bases outside the gene matches.

This clone was seen ten or more times. This rearrangement joins TRBV5-1 to TRBJ1-5; tentatively, D is TRBD1 (5 bases). The CDR3 contains 14 residues. Per germline, CDR1 SGHRS and CDR2 YFSETQ. The V gene lost 8 bases and the J gene lost 4 bases, with 16 bases spanning the gap. The CDR3 loop is CARRRRVGNQPQHF. The CDR3 coding sequence is TGCGCCAGGCGCCGCAGGGTAGGAAATCAGCCCCAGCATTTT. The whole variable domain, filled in from reference TRBV5-1 and TRBJ1-5, reads KAGVTQTPRYLIKTRGQQVTLSCSPISGHRSVSWYQQTPGQGLQFLFEYFSETQRNKGNFPGRFSGRQFSNSRSEMNVSTLELGDSALYLCARRRRVGNQPQHFGDGTRLSIL.

V usage is TRBV6-5 and J usage is TRBJ2-2, with 9 bases that match TRBD2. Germline trimming cut 4 bases from V and 3 bases from J; bases unmatched to any gene: 3. CDR3 length: 15 amino acids. Germline V gives CDR1 MNHEY, CDR2 SVGAGI. The CDR3 here is CASSSGLAYTGELFF. The CDR3 region has the DNA TGTGCCAGCAGTTCGGGACTAGCTTACACCGGGGAGCTGTTTTTT.

This clone was seen a few times. The chain is built from TRBV6-1 and TRBJ2-7; D possibly corresponds to TRBD1 (5 bases). From germline, CDR1 is MNHNS and CDR2 SASEGT. V lost 7 bases, J lost 3 bases, and 13 bases lay in between. The CDR3 spans 13 residues. CDR3 coding DNA: TGTGCCAGCAACAGGAATCCGGGCTACGAGCAGTACTTC. It yields the protein CASNRNPGYEQYF.

The chain uses TRBV5-6 and TRBJ2-7, with D perhaps matching TRBD1 (5 bases). Trimming shortened V by 0 bases and J by 7 bases, and 14 bases separated the two germline ends. The CDR3 is 14 residues long. CDR1 and CDR2 (germline): SGHDT, YYEEEE. Here the CDR3 reads CASSLGSRALEQYV. In DNA form, the CDR3 reads TGTGCCAGCAGCTTGGGTAGCAGGGCTTTGGAGCAGTACGTC.

This clone has more than one count but fewer than ten. The J gene is TRBJ2-7, the V gene TRBV28; 11 bases fit TRBD2. Germline CDR1 is MDHEN and CDR2 is SYDVKM. The CDR3 loop spans 14 amino acids. V was pared by 6 bases and J by 3 bases, with 4 bases of the junction left unmatched. CDR3 sequence reads: CASSQLAGVYEQYV. CDR3 bases: TGTGCCAGCAGCCAACTAGCGGGGGTCTACGAGCAGTACGTC.

The chain employs TRBV18 and TRBJ2-5, with D uncertain. The CDR3 is 13 residues long. Germline V gives CDR1 KGHSH, CDR2 LQKENI. The V end lost 3 bases, the J end lost 4 bases, and 9 bases lay between the germline ends. The CDR3 loop reads CASSPAPIETQYF. The CDR3 DNA reads TGTGCCAGCTCACCGGCCCCAATAGAGACCCAGTACTTC.

This clone was counted a few times. The genes are TRBV7-8 and TRBJ2-5; 13 nucleotides line up with TRBD2. CDR3 length equals 16 residues. Germline-derived CDR1 and CDR2 are SGHVS and FQNEAQ. V lost 6 bases and J lost 5; bases outside the gene matches: 9. CDR3 nucleotides: TGTGCCAGCAGTCGAGGGACTAGCGGGATTGGTGAGACCCAGTACTTC. Translating it yields CASSRGTSGIGETQYF.

This clone was detected a few times. The rearrangement links TRBV30 to TRBJ1-2; TRBD1 might be the D (5 bases). The CDR3 loop spans 11 amino acids. Germline lookup yields CDR1 GTSNPN and CDR2 SVGIG (reference sequence). The V and J ends lost 2 bases and 6 bases respectively, with 7 bases between them. The CDR3 region is CAWSRGDGYTF. In nucleotides, the CDR3 is TGTGCCTGGAGTCGGGGGGATGGCTACACCTTC. The variable domain in full, with the rest retrieved from reference TRBV30 and TRBJ1-2, is SQTIHQWPATLVQPVGSPLSLECTVEGTSNPNLYWYRQAAGRGLQLLFYSVGIGQISSEVPQNLSASRPQDRQFILSSKKLLLSDSGFYLCAWSRGDGYTFGSGTRLTVV.

The genes are TRBV10-3 and TRBJ2-5; possibly TRBD1 for D (6 bases). This CDR3 has 11 residues. Trimming shortened V by 8 bases and J by 5 bases, and 9 bases separated the two germline ends. Germline V gives CDR1 ENHRY, CDR2 SYGVKD. The CDR3 DNA follows: TGTGCCATCGGAAGGGGGGAGACCCAGTACTTC. This codes for CAIGRGETQYF.

The genes are TRBV10-2 and TRBJ2-1, with 12 bases matching TRBD2. In germline, CDR1 is WSHSY, CDR2 SAAADI. This CDR3 comprises 15 residues. V lost 4 bases to trimming and J lost 5 bases; unmatched junction nucleotides: 3. This CDR3 reads CASSAGLAGNNEQFF. CDR3 nucleotide sequence: TGCGCCAGCAGTGCGGGACTAGCGGGTAACAATGAGCAGTTCTTC.